Only a few counts were recorded for the clone carrying this T cell receptor beta chain. Produced via immunoSEQ multiplex PCR; TCRdb's table is partial and in-frame only. The profile covers about 47,000 clones, with about four fifths appearing a single time and about 9.4% taken by the ten largest. This specimen belongs to a study of control samples from healthy donors and cancer patients. The CDR3 runs 17 residues. In germline, CDR1 is SGHRS, CDR2 YFSETQ. The ends were cut back, 4 bases at V and 3 bases at J, with 22 bases in the middle. The origin of this receptor is a man aged 70 or older in good health. This chain uses TRBV5-1 with TRBJ1-1; possible D gene TRBD1, 6 bases. Sequences were obtained from blood. Here the CDR3 reads CASSPSSLGAADTEAFF. For the CDR3, the DNA is TGCGCCAGCAGCCCAAGTAGTCTGGGGGCCGCTGACACTGAAGCTTTCTTT.